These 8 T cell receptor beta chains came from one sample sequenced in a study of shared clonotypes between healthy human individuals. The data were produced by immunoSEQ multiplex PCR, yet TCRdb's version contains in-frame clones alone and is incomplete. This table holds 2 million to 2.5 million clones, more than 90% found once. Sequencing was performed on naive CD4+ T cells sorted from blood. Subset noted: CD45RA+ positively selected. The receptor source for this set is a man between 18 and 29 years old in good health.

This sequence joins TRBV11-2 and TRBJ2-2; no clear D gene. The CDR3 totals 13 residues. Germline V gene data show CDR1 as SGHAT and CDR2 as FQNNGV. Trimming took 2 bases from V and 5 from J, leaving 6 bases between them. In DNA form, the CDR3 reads TGTGCCAGCAGCTTATTTGGAACCGGGGAGCTGTTTTTT. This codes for CASSLFGTGELFF. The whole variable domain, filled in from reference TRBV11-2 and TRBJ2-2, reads EAGVAQSPRYKIIEKRQSVAFWCNPISGHATLYWYQQILGQGPKLLIQFQNNGVVDDSQLPKDRFSAERLKGVDSTLKIQPAKLEDSAVYLCASSLFGTGELFFGEGSRLTVL.

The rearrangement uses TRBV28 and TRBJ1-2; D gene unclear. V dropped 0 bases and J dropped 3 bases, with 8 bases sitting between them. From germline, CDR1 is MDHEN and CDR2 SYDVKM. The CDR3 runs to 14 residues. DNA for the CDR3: TGTGCCAGCAGTTTATGGCAGGTTGACTATGGCTACACCTTC. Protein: CASSLWQVDYGYTF.

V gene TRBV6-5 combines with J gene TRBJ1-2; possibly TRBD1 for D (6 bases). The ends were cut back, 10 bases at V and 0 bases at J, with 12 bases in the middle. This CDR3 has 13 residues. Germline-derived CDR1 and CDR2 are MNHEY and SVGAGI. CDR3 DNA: TGTGCCATTCGAGGGGGAGCTAACTATGGCTACACCTTC. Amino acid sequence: CAIRGGANYGYTF.

The CDR3 nucleotides are TGTGCCAGCGGCGTGCGGGGCCTCGCCGGGCAGTACTTC. This translates into CASGVRGLAGQYF. This chain uses TRBV6-6 with TRBJ2-7; tentative D call: TRBD2 (6 bases). V lost 8 bases and J lost 9, with 20 bases in between. Germline-derived CDR1 and CDR2 are MNHNY and SVGAGI (reference sequence). The length of the CDR3 is 13 residues.

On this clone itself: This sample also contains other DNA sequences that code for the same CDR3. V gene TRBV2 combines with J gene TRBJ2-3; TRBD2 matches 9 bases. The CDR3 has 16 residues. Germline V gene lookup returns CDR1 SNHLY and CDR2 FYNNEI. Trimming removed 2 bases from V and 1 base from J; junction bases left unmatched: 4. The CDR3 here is CASSERRGGGTDTQYF. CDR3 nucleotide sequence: TGTGCCAGCAGTGAACGGCGGGGGGGTGGCACAGATACGCAGTATTTT.

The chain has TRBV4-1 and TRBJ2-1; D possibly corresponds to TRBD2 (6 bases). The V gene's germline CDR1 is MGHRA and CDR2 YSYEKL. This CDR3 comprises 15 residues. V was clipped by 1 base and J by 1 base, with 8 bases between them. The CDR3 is CASSQGDFSYNEQFF. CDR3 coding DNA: TGCGCCAGCAGCCAAGGGGACTTTTCCTACAATGAGCAGTTCTTC.

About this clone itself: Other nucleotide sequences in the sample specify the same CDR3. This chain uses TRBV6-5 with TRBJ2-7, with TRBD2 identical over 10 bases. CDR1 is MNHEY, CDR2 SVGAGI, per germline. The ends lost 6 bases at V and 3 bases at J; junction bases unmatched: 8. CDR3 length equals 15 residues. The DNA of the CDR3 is TGTGCCAGCAGCCTAGGGGCTAGCGGGAGCTACGAGCAGTACTTC. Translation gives CASSLGASGSYEQYF.

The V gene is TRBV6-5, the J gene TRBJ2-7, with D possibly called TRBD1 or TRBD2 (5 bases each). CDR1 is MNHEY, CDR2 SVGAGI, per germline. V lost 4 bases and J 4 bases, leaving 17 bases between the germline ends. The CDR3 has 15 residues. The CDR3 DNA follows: TGTGCCAGCAGTTTCCGGGGACCTGTCGATTACGAGCAGTACTTC. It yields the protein CASSFRGPVDYEQYF.